The rows below give T cell receptor beta chains drawn from one sample of a study of blood T cell repertoires in COVID-19. Using immunoSEQ multiplex PCR, the repertoire was profiled, and TCRdb retains in-frame clones only, with some absent. The sample has about 230,000 clones, 85% to 90% seen once. The specimen was peripheral blood. The receptors shown here come from a man aged 50 or older with COVID-19, enrolled during active disease. The CDR3 runs from the conserved cysteine through the conserved F or W. The order of the fields is clone size, D gene, J gene, V gene, CDR3 DNA, CDR3 protein. The D gene is left open where the match is weak. Rows may omit the clone size; those that give it use once, few, many or a size class.

NA,NA,TRBJ2-1,TRBV6-5,TGTGCCAGCAGGCAAACTAGTAGCTCCTACAATGAGCAGTTCTTC,CASRQTSSSYNEQFF
once,NA,TRBJ2-7,TRBV7-8,TGTGCCAGCAGCCCCTTAGGGCTACAGGGTTCTTACGAGCAGTACTTC,CASSPLGLQGSYEQYF
NA,NA,TRBJ2-2,TRBV11-2,TGTGCCAGCAGCTTAACCACTACGGCCGGGGAGCTGTTTTTT,CASSLTTTAGELFF
NA,NA,TRBJ1-5,TRBV19,TGTGCCAGTACCACCAAAGTAGTGTCGCATCAGCCCCAGCATTTT,CASTTKVVSHQPQHF
NA,NA,TRBJ1-2,TRBV4-2,TGTGCCAGCAGCCAAGATCGAGGCCTTAACTATGGCTACACCTTC,CASSQDRGLNYGYTF
NA,TRBD1,TRBJ1-4,TRBV19,TGTGCCAGTAGCCCCGACAGGGACCAGGACGAACTGTTTTTT,CASSPDRDQDELFF
NA,TRBD1,TRBJ2-5,TRBV6-1,TGTGCCAGCAGTGAAGGGGACAGACCCATCCAAGAGACCCAGTACTTC,CASSEGDRPIQETQYF
NA,NA,TRBJ1-3,TRBV30,TGTGCCTGGGGCCGGGGAGGCGGAAACACCATATATTTT,CAWGRGGGNTIYF
NA,NA,TRBJ2-1,TRBV7-9,TGTGCCAGCAGATTAGGGGAGAGTGAGCAGTTCTTC,CASRLGESEQFF
NA,NA,TRBJ1-1,TRBV2,TGTGCCAGCAGGGAGAGAGGGAACACTGAAGCTTTCTTT,CASRERGNTEAFF
NA,TRBD2,TRBJ2-5,TRBV20-1,TGCAGTGCTAGTACGGCGGGGGTGAGAAAAGAGACCCAGTACTTC,CSASTAGVRKETQYF
NA,TRBD2,TRBJ2-1,TRBV11-2,TGTGCCAGCAGCATACAGCGGGAGGTCTGGGATGAGCAGTTCTTC,CASSIQREVWDEQFF
NA,TRBD2,TRBJ2-7,TRBV28,TGTGCCAGCAGTTTAGAGCTAGCGGGAGTCTACGAGCAGTACTTC,CASSLELAGVYEQYF
NA,NA,TRBJ2-7,TRBV7-8,TGTGCCAGCAGCCCGAGCTCCTACGAGCAGTACTTC,CASSPSSYEQYF
NA,TRBD1,TRBJ1-1,TRBV7-2,TGTGCCAGCAGCCGGGACAGGGGGCTGTGGGCTTTCTTT,CASSRDRGLWAFF
NA,NA,TRBJ2-3,TRBV5-1,TGCGCCAGCAGCGGTCAGGGTTCCGCTAGCACAGATACGCAGTATTTT,CASSGQGSASTDTQYF
NA,NA,TRBJ2-7,TRBV3-1/TRBV3-2,TGTGCCAGCAGCTATCAGGGTAGCTACGAGCAGTACTTC,CASSYQGSYEQYF
NA,TRBD1,TRBJ2-7,TRBV7-6,TGTGCCAGCAGCTTAGCGGGGGACAGGGGATCCGAGCAGTACTTC,CASSLAGDRGSEQYF
NA,TRBD2,TRBJ2-3,TRBV10-3,TGTGCCACTTCTAGCGGGAGTGACGATACGCAGTATTTT,CATSSGSDDTQYF
NA,NA,TRBJ2-5,TRBV5-4,TGTGCCAGCAGCCAACGACTAGTCACAGAGACCCAGTACTTC,CASSQRLVTETQYF
NA,TRBD2,TRBJ2-7,TRBV13,TGTGCCAGCAGCCACAGAGCGGGGGGGCTGGGTGAGCAGTACTTC,CASSHRAGGLGEQYF
NA,NA,TRBJ2-1,TRBV28,TGTGCCAGCATGGGCCTTGGGAATGAGCAGTTCTTC,CASMGLGNEQFF
NA,NA,TRBJ2-3,TRBV6-5,TGTGCCAGCAGCCTGCTAGGTGCAGATACGCAGTATTTT,CASSLLGADTQYF
once,TRBD2,TRBJ2-2,TRBV30,TGTGCCTGGAGGGTAGCGGGAGCTGGATTGGGCACCGGGGAGCTGTTTTTT,CAWRVAGAGLGTGELFF
NA,TRBD1,TRBJ1-3,TRBV6-5,TGTGCCAGCAGACCTGGACAGGATAGTGACACCATATATTTT,CASRPGQDSDTIYF
few,NA,TRBJ2-7,TRBV5-6,TGTGCCAGCAGCTTGGCAGGGCCGGTGTACGAGCAGTACTTC,CASSLAGPVYEQYF
NA,NA,TRBJ1-4,TRBV4-3,TGCGCCAGCAGCCAAGAACAGGGTCATAGTGAAAAACTGTTTTTT,CASSQEQGHSEKLFF
NA,NA,TRBJ2-1,TRBV7-9,TGTGCCAGCAGCTCCATGACTAGTTACAATGAGCAGTTCTTC,CASSSMTSYNEQFF
NA,NA,TRBJ1-5,TRBV27,TGTGCCAGCAGTTTATCCAGGGGCAATCAGCCCCAGCATTTT,CASSLSRGNQPQHF
NA,TRBD1,TRBJ1-1,TRBV7-8,TGTGCCAGCAGCCTTTCCGGGACAGCCAACACTGAAGCTTTCTTT,CASSLSGTANTEAFF
NA,TRBD1,TRBJ1-2,TRBV6-1,TGTGCCAGCAGTGAAGCCTACGGACAGGCCTATGGCTACACCTTC,CASSEAYGQAYGYTF
NA,TRBD2,TRBJ2-2,TRBV3-1/TRBV3-2,TGTGCCAGCAGTAGTGGGACTAGCGGCTACACCGGGGAGCTGTTTTTT,CASSSGTSGYTGELFF
NA,NA,TRBJ2-2,TRBV12-5,TGTGCTAGTGGTTTGGTCTTTTGGGGCGCGGGGGCCAACACCGGGGAGCTGTTTTTT,CASGLVFWGAGANTGELFF
few,NA,TRBJ1-6,TRBV9,TGTGCCAGCAGCGTAGGTACGAGCTCCTATAATTCACCCCTCCACTTT,CASSVGTSSYNSPLHF
once,TRBD1,TRBJ1-5,TRBV18,TGTGCCAGCTCACCCGGGACAGGGGGTAACAATCAGCCCCAGCATTTT,CASSPGTGGNNQPQHF
NA,NA,TRBJ1-2,TRBV6-6,TGTGCCAGCAGTTACTTTCCGACAGAGTCCATCTATGGCTACACCTTC,CASSYFPTESIYGYTF
NA,NA,TRBJ2-1,TRBV7-3,TGTGCCAGCAGCTTCGGTAGGGGGTACGTCAATGAGCAGTTCTTC,CASSFGRGYVNEQFF
NA,TRBD1,TRBJ2-7,TRBV4-3,TGCGCCAGCAGCCTATCGACAGGGTTCCACGAGCAGTACTTC,CASSLSTGFHEQYF
NA,TRBD1,TRBJ1-3,TRBV6-7,TGTGCCAGCAGTTACTCGAGGGTTGGACAGGGAGCTCCCGGAAACACCATATATTTT,CASSYSRVGQGAPGNTIYF
NA,NA,TRBJ2-2,TRBV11-2,TGTGCCAGCAACGACCGAATGGAGTCCGGGGAGCTGTTTTTT,CASNDRMESGELFF
NA,TRBD1,TRBJ1-6,TRBV19,TGTGCCAGTAGTTCAGGGGGACCGAATTCACCCCTCCACTTT,CASSSGGPNSPLHF
NA,NA,TRBJ1-6,TRBV3-1/TRBV3-2,TGTGCCAGCAGCCAAGCGACACCCAATAATTCACCCCTCCACTTT,CASSQATPNNSPLHF
NA,NA,TRBJ2-5,TRBV5-4,TGTGCCAGCAGCGTGGGGGGGCGGGAGACCCAGTACTTC,CASSVGGRETQYF
NA,TRBD1,TRBJ1-4,TRBV28,TGTGCCAGCAGTTCACGACAGGGGGGTAATGAAAAACTGTTTTTT,CASSSRQGGNEKLFF
NA,NA,TRBJ1-1,TRBV5-1,TGCGCCAGCAGTTTCGGGAACACTGAAGCTTTCTTT,CASSFGNTEAFF
few,NA,TRBJ1-1,TRBV9,TGTGCCAGCAGCGTCAGACTAGAGGCGGCTGAAGCTTTCTTT,CASSVRLEAAEAFF
NA,NA,TRBJ2-1,TRBV11-2,TGTGCCAGCAGCTTAGTACAGGGTCCGTTCTTC,CASSLVQGPFF
NA,NA,TRBJ1-2,TRBV9,TGTGCCAGCAGCCCACAAGCAGGGTTAACTGATTTCTACACCTTC,CASSPQAGLTDFYTF
NA,NA,TRBJ2-1,TRBV12-3/TRBV12-4,TGTGCCAGCAGTTTAGCGTTAGAGCAGTTCTTC,CASSLALEQFF
NA,NA,TRBJ2-5,TRBV5-4,TGTGCCAGCAGCTTTGGGACAAGCCAAGAGACCCAGTACTTC,CASSFGTSQETQYF
NA,NA,TRBJ2-5,TRBV5-1,TGCGCCAGCAGCTTGGCGGGAAAGCAAGAGACCCAGTACTTC,CASSLAGKQETQYF